The entry below describes one TCR beta chain. Its matching antigen is unknown. The data are from a study of post-analysis software for immune sequencing data. General study points: Higher frequency in patients than in controls was seen for roughly five TRBV segments, with TRBV5-6, TRBV5-1 and TRBV20-1 among them.

Trimming removed 3 bases at V and 2 bases at J, with 11 bases between. This CDR3 is 15 amino acids long. Unique molecular identifiers featured in each of the TCR beta cDNA libraries. Using its own MiXCR run on the PCR reads, TCRdb lists one record per CDR3 protein. The sample holds some 500,000 distinct CDR3 sequences, 45% seen once. This chain joins TRBV12-3 or TRBV12-4 and TRBJ2-1, with D perhaps TRBD2 (5 bases). The clonotype originates from a girl aged 5 to 17 with multiple sclerosis. The sample comprised blood. CDR3 region: CASSFGPGTYNEQFF. CDR3 DNA: TGTGCCAGCAGTTTCGGGCCCGGGACCTACAATGAGCAGTTCTTC.